A single T cell receptor (beta chain) is shown here with its context. What it binds is not known. The junction departs from germline at one end; a sequencing error may be responsible. These data come from a study of cytomegalovirus exposure and HLA in healthy donors. Points from the study as a whole: According to an earlier analysis, most TCR beta V segments yielded productive rearrangements about 90% or about 30% of the time. Among TCR sequences, most were rare, though some public TCRs appeared in many donors.

This PCR relied on a set of 60 Vbeta primers and 13 Jbeta primers. Generated by immunoSEQ multiplex PCR, the TCRdb table keeps only in-frame clones and is missing some. The top ten hold 0.75% to 0.95% of the sample, which has about 130,000 clones, more than 70% seen once. The clonotype originates from a woman aged 55-70 years in good health and CMV-seronegative. The specimen sequenced was PBMCs.

For the CDR3, the DNA is TGTTCCAGCAGCTTAGGGTTCGCCAGATTAAACACTGAAGCTTTCTTT. It codes for CSSSLGFARLNTEAFF. J is TRBJ1-1 and V is TRBV7-9; D remains ambiguous. CDR1 is SEHNR, CDR2 FQNEAQ, per germline (reference sequence). CDR3 length: 16 residues.